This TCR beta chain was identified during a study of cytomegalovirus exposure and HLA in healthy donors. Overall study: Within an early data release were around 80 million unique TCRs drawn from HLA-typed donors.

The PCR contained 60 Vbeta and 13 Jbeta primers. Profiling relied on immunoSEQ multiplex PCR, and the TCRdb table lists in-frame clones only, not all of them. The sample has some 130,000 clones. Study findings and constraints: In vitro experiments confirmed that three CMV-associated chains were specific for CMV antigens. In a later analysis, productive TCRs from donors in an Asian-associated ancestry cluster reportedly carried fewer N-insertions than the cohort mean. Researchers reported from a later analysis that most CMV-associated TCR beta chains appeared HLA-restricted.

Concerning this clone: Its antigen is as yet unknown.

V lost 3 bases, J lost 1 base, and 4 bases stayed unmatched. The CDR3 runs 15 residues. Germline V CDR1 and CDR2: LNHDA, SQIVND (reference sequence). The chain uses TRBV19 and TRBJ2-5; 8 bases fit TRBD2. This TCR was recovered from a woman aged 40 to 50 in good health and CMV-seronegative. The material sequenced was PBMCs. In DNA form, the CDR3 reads TGTGCCAGTAGTATCCAGCGGGGGCCCCAAGAGACCCAGTACTTC. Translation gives CASSIQRGPQETQYF.